A few counts support the clone carrying this T cell receptor beta chain. Its matching antigen is unknown. The source of the sample is a study of T-cell reconstitution after alpha-beta-depleted transplantation in children. Study-wide findings and caveats: Among T cells one year after transplant, newly produced cells accounted for most counts and diversity.

Construction of the TCRbeta library involved unique molecular identifiers. MiXCR, run by TCRdb on the PCR reads, gives a single entry per CDR3 protein. The table includes some 840,000 distinct CDR3 sequences, 16% detected once. With V trimmed by 6 bases and J by 1 base, 14 bases remained unmatched. Germline CDR1 reads SGHVS; CDR2 reads FNYEAQ. CDR3 length equals 19 residues. The V and J genes are TRBV7-6 and TRBJ2-1; 11 bases are a match to TRBD2. Sample: PBMCs, mostly from graft donor cells, taken 360 days after TCRalphabeta/CD19-depleted stem cell transplant. The source of this sequence is a male patient younger than 18 who had a stem cell transplant for acute lymphoblastic leukemia, so the T cells may come from the graft donor. The CDR3: CASSLPGLAEGGSYNEQFF. The CDR3 bases are TGTGCCAGCAGTTTACCGGGACTAGCGGAAGGGGGGTCCTACAATGAGCAGTTCTTC.